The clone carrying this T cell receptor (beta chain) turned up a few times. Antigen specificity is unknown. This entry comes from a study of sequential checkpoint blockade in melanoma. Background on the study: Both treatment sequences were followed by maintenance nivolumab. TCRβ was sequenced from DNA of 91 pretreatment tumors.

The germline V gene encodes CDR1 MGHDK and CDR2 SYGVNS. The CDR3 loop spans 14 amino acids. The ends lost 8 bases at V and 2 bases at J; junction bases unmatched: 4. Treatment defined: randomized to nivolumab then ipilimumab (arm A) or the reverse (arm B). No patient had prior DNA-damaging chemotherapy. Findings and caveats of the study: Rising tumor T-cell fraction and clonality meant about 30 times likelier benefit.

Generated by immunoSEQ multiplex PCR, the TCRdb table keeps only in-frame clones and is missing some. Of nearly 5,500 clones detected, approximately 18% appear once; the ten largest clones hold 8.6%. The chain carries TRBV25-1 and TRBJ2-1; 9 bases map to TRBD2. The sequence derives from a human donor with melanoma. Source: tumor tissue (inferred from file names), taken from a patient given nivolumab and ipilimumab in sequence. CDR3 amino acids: CASGLAGPYNEQFF. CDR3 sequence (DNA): TGTGCCAGCGGTCTAGCGGGGCCCTACAATGAGCAGTTCTTC. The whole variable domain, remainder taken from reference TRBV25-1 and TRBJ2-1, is EADIYQTPRYLVIGTGKKITLECSQTMGHDKMYWYQQDPGMELHLIHYSYGVNSTEKGDLSSESTVSRIRTEHFPLTLESARPSHTSQYLCASGLAGPYNEQFFGPGTRLTVL.